Listed here are 2 T cell receptor beta chains from one sample, sequenced in a study of early T cells in non-severe SARS-CoV-2 infection. TCRdb re-called the 5' RACE reads through MiXCR, storing one row per CDR3 protein. The sample records fewer than 25,000 distinct CDR3 sequences, about 5.7% being singletons. The material was whole blood, obtained at baseline. The receptors here all came from an adult who was a healthcare worker with PCR-confirmed SARS-CoV-2 infection or an uninfected control (not recorded which).

The table lists this clonotype with a few counts. V usage is TRBV30 and J usage is TRBJ1-2; D uncertain. Germline V lookup: CDR1 GTSNPN, CDR2 SVGIG (reference sequence). The CDR3 extends over 13 amino acids. Deletions cut 1 base from V and 4 bases from J, with 10 bases between. Here the CDR3 reads CAWSGQALYGYTF. CDR3 sequence (DNA): TGTGCCTGGAGTGGGCAGGCGCTCTATGGCTACACCTTC.

This clonotype is medium-sized. The chain combines TRBV10-3 with TRBJ2-6; no clear D gene. V dropped 0 bases and J dropped 1 base, with 4 bases sitting between them. There are 15 residues in the CDR3. From germline, CDR1 is ENHRY and CDR2 SYGVKD. In DNA form, the CDR3 reads TGTGCCATCAGTGAGTCAAGGTCTGGGGCCAACGTCCTGACTTTC. Translating it yields CAISESRSGANVLTF.